The rows below give T cell receptor beta chains drawn from one sample of a study of blood T cell repertoires in COVID-19. Repertoires were generated with immunoSEQ multiplex PCR, while TCRdb's copy carries only in-frame clones and drops some. The repertoire has under 300,000 clones, around 84% of them found once; the top ten carry around 15%. The sequenced material came from PBMCs or T cells enriched from blood (not recorded which). The receptors were gathered from a young man who had recovered from COVID-19. CDR3s include the opening cysteine and the closing phenylalanine or tryptophan. The D gene is left open where the match is weak. Some rows mark clone size as missing; the rest say once, few, many or name a class of expanded clone.

>NA|NA|TRBJ2-3|TRBV5-4
CASSLLQTGLPDTQYF
TGTGCCAGCAGCTTGCTTCAAACAGGGCTCCCAGATACGCAGTATTTT
>NA|NA|TRBJ1-4|TRBV7-2
CASSQRESLLSVTNEKLFF
TGTGCCAGCAGCCAACGGGAGTCCCTGCTCTCCGTCACTAATGAAAAACTGTTTTTT
>NA|NA|TRBJ2-1|TRBV4-1
CASSQAGNGGGEQFF
TGCGCCAGCAGCCAAGCGGGGAATGGAGGCGGCGAGCAGTTCTTC
>NA|few|TRBJ2-5|TRBV4-1
CASSRLVSGSKQETQYF
TGCGCCAGCAGCCGGCTAGTTAGCGGCTCCAAACAAGAGACCCAGTACTTC
>TRBD2|NA|TRBJ2-1|TRBV19
CASSIAGGPAQQFF
TGTGCCAGTAGTATAGCGGGAGGCCCTGCCCAGCAGTTCTTC
>TRBD1|NA|TRBJ2-7|TRBV7-3
CASSPTGVNEQYF
TGTGCCAGCAGCCCGACAGGGGTTAACGAGCAGTACTTC
>NA|NA|TRBJ2-7|TRBV27
CASSLSPLHYEQYF
TGTGCCAGCAGTTTATCGCCCTTACACTACGAGCAGTACTTC
>NA|NA|TRBJ1-6|TRBV12-5
CASGSEAYHRLHF
TGTGCTAGTGGTTCCGAGGCCTACCATCGACTCCACTTT
>NA|NA|TRBJ1-1|TRBV12-3/TRBV12-4
CASRLGGTEAFF
TGTGCCAGCCGACTGGGGGGAACTGAAGCTTTCTTT
>TRBD1|NA|TRBJ1-3|TRBV5-4
CASSSGQGRNTIYF
TGTGCCAGCAGCTCCGGACAGGGGAGAAACACCATATATTTT
>TRBD1|NA|TRBJ1-2|TRBV4-2
CASSQVPIGTVSYGYTF
TGTGCCAGCAGCCAAGTCCCCATCGGGACAGTTAGCTATGGCTACACCTTC
>NA|NA|TRBJ1-1|TRBV6-5
CASSYWRGHTEAFF
TGTGCCAGCAGTTACTGGCGGGGTCATACTGAAGCTTTCTTT
>TRBD2|NA|TRBJ2-2|TRBV7-3
CASSLTSSGSNTGELFF
TGTGCCAGCAGCTTGACGAGTAGCGGGAGTAACACCGGGGAGCTGTTTTTT
>TRBD1|NA|TRBJ2-7|TRBV5-1
CASRQALGQGAYEQYF
TGCGCCAGCAGGCAAGCGCTGGGACAGGGGGCCTACGAGCAGTACTTC
>NA|NA|TRBJ2-3|TRBV3-1/TRBV3-2
CASSQGGTFGDTQYF
TGTGCCAGCAGCCAAGGGGGGACATTTGGAGATACGCAGTATTTT
>NA|NA|TRBJ2-5|TRBV7-9
CASSEEQETQYF
TGTGCCAGCAGCGAAGAGCAAGAGACCCAGTACTTC
>NA|NA|TRBJ2-2|TRBV11-3
CASSSTGTGELFF
TGTGCCAGCAGCTCGACGGGTACCGGGGAGCTGTTTTTT
>TRBD1|NA|TRBJ2-5|TRBV7-2
CASSPPGTGFGTQYF
TGTGCCAGCAGCCCCCCCGGGACAGGTTTTGGGACCCAGTACTTC
>TRBD1|NA|TRBJ2-5|TRBV5-1
CASSAGQAKETQYF
TGCGCCAGCAGCGCCGGACAGGCCAAAGAGACCCAGTACTTC
>NA|NA|TRBJ1-4|TRBV7-6
CASRIRRRVSGYNEKLFF
TGTGCCAGCAGAATTAGGAGGAGGGTTTCGGGGTATAATGAAAAACTGTTTTTT
>NA|NA|TRBJ1-6|TRBV28
CASSLSGFPLHF
TGTGCCAGCAGTTTATCGGGATTCCCCCTCCACTTT
>NA|NA|TRBJ1-1|TRBV19
CASSDDWSEAFF
TGTGCCAGTAGTGATGACTGGTCTGAAGCTTTCTTT
>NA|NA|TRBJ1-2|TRBV11-2
CASSPDYLQNNYGYTF
TGTGCCAGCAGCCCAGATTACCTACAGAACAACTATGGCTACACCTTC
>NA|NA|TRBJ1-5|TRBV6-5
CASTLPSGTHQPQHF
TGTGCCAGCACCCTCCCGAGCGGTACTCATCAGCCCCAGCATTTT
>TRBD2|few|TRBJ2-1|TRBV5-1
CASSPLAGPYNEQFF
TGCGCCAGCAGCCCACTAGCGGGCCCCTACAATGAGCAGTTCTTC
>TRBD2|NA|TRBJ2-1|TRBV5-1
CASSLLAGLYNEQFF
TGCGCCAGCAGCTTGCTAGCGGGGCTCTACAATGAGCAGTTCTTC
>TRBD1|few|TRBJ1-2|TRBV7-8
CASARGIFNYGYTF
TGTGCCAGCGCCAGGGGGATTTTCAACTATGGCTACACCTTC
>NA|NA|TRBJ2-3|TRBV14
CASKLAGLTDTQYF
TGTGCCAGCAAACTGGCGGGGTTAACAGATACGCAGTATTTT
>NA|NA|TRBJ2-6|TRBV25-1
CASRDGTSGANVLTF
TGTGCCAGCAGGGACGGGACTTCTGGGGCCAACGTCCTGACTTTC
>NA|NA|TRBJ1-1|TRBV25-1
CASPGVTTDTEAFF
TGTGCCAGCCCCGGGGTCACCACGGACACTGAAGCTTTCTTT
>NA|NA|TRBJ1-6|TRBV6-5
CASSRTGHSNSPLHF
TGTGCCAGCAGCCGTACGGGACACTCAAATTCACCCCTCCACTTT
>TRBD1|NA|TRBJ1-1|TRBV6-6
CASSYTDRGTSEAFF
TGTGCCAGCAGTTACACCGACAGGGGAACGTCTGAAGCTTTCTTT
>NA|NA|TRBJ1-2|TRBV5-1
CASSPRRLPNYGYTF
TGCGCCAGCAGCCCAAGGCGGCTTCCGAACTATGGCTACACCTTC
>TRBD2|NA|TRBJ2-2|TRBV30
CAWSLSGGTGELFF
TGTGCCTGGAGTTTGTCGGGGGGCACCGGGGAGCTGTTTTTT
>NA|NA|TRBJ2-5|TRBV28
CASSSWGETVSRETQYF
TGTGCCAGCAGTTCTTGGGGGGAGACAGTCTCGCGGGAGACCCAGTACTTC
>NA|NA|TRBJ1-5|TRBV18
CASSPPGFNQPQHF
TGTGCCAGCTCACCTCCAGGGTTCAATCAGCCCCAGCATTTT
>NA|NA|TRBJ2-1|TRBV27
CASRLGDEQFF
TGTGCCAGCAGACTAGGCGATGAGCAGTTCTTC
>NA|NA|TRBJ2-1|TRBV6-6
CASSSLLDSNEQFF
TGTGCCAGCAGTTCCCTATTGGACAGCAATGAGCAGTTCTTC
>TRBD1|many|TRBJ2-2|TRBV12-5
CASGLYPGQGVNTGELFF
TGTGCTAGTGGTTTGTATCCGGGACAGGGGGTTAACACCGGGGAGCTGTTTTTT
>TRBD2|NA|TRBJ2-2|TRBV24-1
CATSDRSGSAGELFF
TGTGCCACCAGTGACCGTAGCGGGTCGGCCGGGGAGCTGTTTTTT
>TRBD1|NA|TRBJ2-5|TRBV5-5
CASRWETGEETQYF
TGTGCCAGCAGGTGGGAAACAGGGGAAGAGACCCAGTACTTC
>NA|NA|TRBJ1-1|TRBV21-1
CASIGLGGDPMNTEAFF
TGTGCCAGCATCGGTCTAGGGGGCGATCCTATGAACACTGAAGCTTTCTTT
>NA|NA|TRBJ1-2|TRBV5-4
CASSPGGYTPGEGYTF
TGTGCCAGCAGCCCTGGAGGCTACACCCCGGGGGAAGGCTACACCTTC
>NA|NA|TRBJ1-2|TRBV14
CASSQDRQYGYTF
TGTGCCAGCAGCCAAGACAGACAGTATGGCTACACCTTC
>NA|NA|TRBJ2-4|TRBV5-1
CASSGAGVSRDIQYF
TGCGCCAGCAGCGGGGCCGGTGTCAGTAGGGACATTCAGTACTTC
>NA|NA|TRBJ2-5|TRBV30
CAWSRGEGKTQYF
TGTGCCTGGAGTAGGGGGGAGGGTAAGACCCAGTACTTC
>TRBD1|NA|TRBJ2-7|TRBV19
CASSIGGQGGFYEQYF
TGTGCCAGTAGTATTGGAGGACAGGGTGGATTCTACGAGCAGTACTTC
>TRBD1|NA|TRBJ1-3|TRBV5-4
CASSTRDRASGNTIYF
TGTGCCAGCAGCACCCGGGACAGGGCTTCTGGAAACACCATATATTTT
>NA|NA|TRBJ1-1|TRBV19
CASSIVGEEGTEAFF
TGTGCCAGTAGTATCGTAGGGGAGGAGGGCACTGAAGCTTTCTTT
>NA|NA|TRBJ1-1|TRBV18
CASSPRATSREGEDTEAFF
TGTGCCAGCTCACCACGAGCCACATCGAGGGAAGGGGAGGACACTGAAGCTTTCTTT
>NA|few|TRBJ1-2|TRBV28
CASRGPAYGYTF
TGTGCCAGCAGGGGGCCCGCCTATGGCTACACCTTC
>NA|NA|TRBJ2-1|TRBV19
CATKGTFLGVGEQFF
TGTGCCACAAAGGGGACTTTTTTGGGAGTGGGTGAGCAGTTCTTC
>NA|few|TRBJ2-5|TRBV4-2
CASSQEPRETQYF
TGTGCCAGCAGCCAGGAGCCGAGAGAGACCCAGTACTTC
>TRBD2|NA|TRBJ2-3|TRBV5-8
CASCTSGGTDTQYF
TGTGCCAGCTGTACTAGCGGGGGCACAGATACGCAGTATTTT
>TRBD1|few|TRBJ2-7|TRBV27
CASSFTGASYEQYF
TGTGCCAGCAGTTTTACAGGGGCCTCCTACGAGCAGTACTTC
>NA|NA|TRBJ1-2|TRBV30
CAWASPQGNYGYTF
TGTGCCTGGGCTTCCCCACAGGGTAACTATGGCTACACCTTC
>TRBD1|NA|TRBJ1-5|TRBV12-5
CASSETGGRLSDSNQPQHF
TGTGCTAGTTCTGAGACAGGGGGTCGTTTATCCGATAGCAATCAGCCCCAGCATTTT
>TRBD2|NA|TRBJ2-3|TRBV10-3
CAISEWSGGSPTDTQYF
TGTGCCATCAGTGAGTGGTCCGGCGGGAGCCCAACAGATACGCAGTATTTT
>TRBD1|NA|TRBJ2-1|TRBV11-1
CASSKRTGNHEQFF
TGTGCCAGCAGCAAACGGACAGGGAACCATGAGCAGTTCTTC
>TRBD1|once|TRBJ1-1|TRBV2
CASGKTGGLGGTEAFF
TGTGCCAGCGGCAAGACAGGGGGCTTAGGAGGAACTGAAGCTTTCTTT